These T cell receptor beta chains were read from a single sample in a study of long-term antiretroviral therapy in people with HIV. TCRdb's table, derived via immunoSEQ multiplex PCR, lists solely in-frame clones and lacks some. This sample carries tens of thousands of clones, 95% of them seen once, and the ten largest clones take 3% to 4%. Here the sequenced sample was unsorted PBMCs, taken 5.3 years after starting antiretroviral therapy. All receptors come from a man over 45 with HIV. Both conserved end residues are part of each CDR3. Fields, in order: J gene, clone size, D gene, V gene, CDR3 protein, CDR3 DNA. A D gene is named only where the DNA matches it firmly. Size is stated for part of the rows, as once, few or many counts, or as a class when the clone is expanded.

J gene: TRBJ1-2
clone size: -
D gene: -
V gene: TRBV30
CDR3 protein: CAWSMGEAYGYTF
CDR3 DNA: TGTGCCTGGAGTATGGGGGAGGCATATGGCTACACCTTC

J gene: TRBJ2-6
clone size: -
D gene: -
V gene: TRBV4-3
CDR3 protein: CASRGGSGSGANVLTF
CDR3 DNA: TGCGCCAGCAGGGGGGGTTCAGGCTCTGGGGCCAACGTCCTGACTTTC

J gene: TRBJ1-2
clone size: -
D gene: -
V gene: TRBV6-1
CDR3 protein: CASSDNTASNYGYTF
CDR3 DNA: TGTGCCAGCAGTGATAACACAGCTTCTAACTATGGCTACACCTTC

J gene: TRBJ1-2
clone size: -
D gene: -
V gene: TRBV2
CDR3 protein: CASSGTPNYGYTF
CDR3 DNA: TGTGCCAGCTCAGGTACACCTAACTATGGCTACACCTTC

J gene: TRBJ2-4
clone size: -
D gene: -
V gene: TRBV6-6
CDR3 protein: CASSYRGGDIQYF
CDR3 DNA: TGTGCCAGCAGTTACCGCGGGGGCGACATTCAGTACTTC

J gene: TRBJ2-3
clone size: once
D gene: -
V gene: TRBV30
CDR3 protein: CAWSVLGRDTQYF
CDR3 DNA: TGTGCCTGGAGTGTACTGGGCAGAGATACGCAGTATTTT

J gene: TRBJ2-1
clone size: once
D gene: TRBD1
V gene: TRBV7-3
CDR3 protein: CASSLTGGNEQFF
CDR3 DNA: TGTGCCAGCAGCTTGACAGGGGGCAATGAGCAGTTCTTC

J gene: TRBJ1-2
clone size: -
D gene: -
V gene: TRBV9
CDR3 protein: CASSVIEGVRRNFYGYTF
CDR3 DNA: TGTGCCAGCAGCGTGATTGAGGGGGTTCGACGAAACTTCTATGGCTACACCTTC

J gene: TRBJ2-5
clone size: -
D gene: -
V gene: TRBV9
CDR3 protein: CASSLGIQETQYF
CDR3 DNA: TGTGCCAGCAGCCTTGGGATCCAAGAGACCCAGTACTTC

J gene: TRBJ1-6
clone size: -
D gene: -
V gene: TRBV27
CDR3 protein: CASSFSGGPKTLHF
CDR3 DNA: TGTGCCAGCAGTTTTTCCGGCGGACCGAAAACACTCCACTTT

J gene: TRBJ2-2
clone size: -
D gene: TRBD1
V gene: TRBV19
CDR3 protein: CASIGGQAANTGELFF
CDR3 DNA: TGTGCCAGTATCGGGGGACAGGCCGCGAACACCGGGGAGCTGTTTTTT

J gene: TRBJ2-3
clone size: -
D gene: TRBD2
V gene: TRBV28
CDR3 protein: CASSSGLAGRTDTQYF
CDR3 DNA: TGTGCCAGCAGTTCAGGACTAGCGGGGCGCACAGATACGCAGTATTTT